Each of the 14 T cell receptor beta chains below was sequenced from the same sample in a study of beta chain features in type 1 diabetes. Isolated RNA was reverse transcribed in full, so expressed TCRB transcripts were sequenced. TCRdb keeps only in-frame clones here, not all; method: immunoSEQ multiplex PCR. This table holds approximately 170,000 clones, 9% to 10% found once. The sample consisted of central memory CD4+ T cells from blood. The receptor source for this set is a woman aged 18-30 years in good health.

This clone was observed a handful of times. J is TRBJ2-2 and V is TRBV5-1, with D possibly matching TRBD1 (5 bases). In germline, CDR1 is SGHRS, CDR2 YFSETQ. Trimming took off 2 bases at V and 3 bases at J, with 11 bases between the two ends. The CDR3 contains 15 residues. In DNA, the CDR3 is TGCGCCAGCAGCTTCTTAGCAGGGTACACCGGGGAGCTGTTTTTT. Amino acids: CASSFLAGYTGELFF. The full variable domain, in which reference TRBV5-1 and TRBJ2-2 provide the parts outside the CDR3, is KAGVTQTPRYLIKTRGQQVTLSCSPISGHRSVSWYQQTPGQGLQFLFEYFSETQRNKGNFPGRFSGRQFSNSRSEMNVSTLELGDSALYLCASSFLAGYTGELFFGEGSRLTVL.

V and J are TRBV7-9 and TRBJ2-3; possibly TRBD2 for D (6 bases). Germline V gene data show CDR1 as SEHNR and CDR2 as FQNEAQ (reference sequence). CDR3 length: 14 residues. Between the trimmed V and J ends, which lost 4 bases and 1 base, there was a span of 9 bases. This CDR3 is CASSSRGGTDTQYF. CDR3 bases: TGTGCCAGCAGCTCGCGCGGGGGCACAGATACGCAGTATTTT.

This clone was counted only a few times. The chain couples TRBV11-2 to TRBJ1-1; 9 nucleotides agree with TRBD1. Germline V CDR1 and CDR2: SGHAT, FQNNGV. CDR3 size: 16 residues. The V segment lost 5 bases and the J segment 3 bases; nucleotides outside the gene matches: 10. The CDR3 sequence: CASSRNRGRRDTEAFF. For the CDR3, the DNA is TGTGCCAGCAGCCGTAACAGGGGGCGAAGGGACACTGAAGCTTTCTTT.

There are many counts of this clone. CDR3 amino acids: CAGASGLAGVGEQFF. Here the CDR3 DNA reads TGTGCCGGCGCTTCGGGACTAGCGGGAGTAGGCGAGCAGTTCTTC. The rearrangement links TRBV7-9 to TRBJ2-1; 14 bases map to TRBD2. Germline CDR1 is SEHNR and CDR2 is FQNEAQ (reference sequence). The CDR3 sequence is 15 residues long. V lost 11 bases to trimming and J lost 10 bases; unmatched junction nucleotides: 13.

This clone was detected a few times. This sequence joins TRBV4-1 and TRBJ2-2, with 10 bases identical to TRBD2. Per the germline V gene, CDR1 is MGHRA and CDR2 is YSYEKL. V trimming: 3 bases; J trimming: 5 bases; junction bases outside the gene matches: 9. CDR3 length: 17 residues. CDR3 nucleotides: TGCGCCAGCAGCCACCAATTAGCGGGAGGACGGACCGGGGAGCTGTTTTTT. Protein product: CASSHQLAGGRTGELFF.

This clone was detected only a few times. The rearrangement joins TRBV6-5 to TRBJ2-1, with 12 bases matching TRBD2. CDR3 length: 14 amino acids. V was pared by 7 bases and J by 5 bases, with 3 bases of the junction left unmatched. Germline CDR1 MNHEY, CDR2 SVGAGI. CDR3 region: CASNGLAGNNEQFF. The CDR3 nucleotides are TGTGCCAGCAACGGACTAGCGGGAAACAATGAGCAGTTCTTC.

V usage is TRBV11-2 and J usage is TRBJ1-3, with 7 bases aligning to TRBD1. The V and J ends lost 5 bases and 2 bases, in that order; junction bases with no gene match: 9. This CDR3 comprises 16 residues. CDR1 SGHAT and CDR2 FQNNGV come from the germline V gene. CDR3 DNA sequence: TGTGCCAGCAGCCCGTGGACAGGAGGGCCTGGAAACACCATATATTTT. Translated: CASSPWTGGPGNTIYF.

The J gene is TRBJ1-2, the V gene TRBV28; TRBD1 matches at 7 bases. CDR3 length equals 14 residues. The germline V gene encodes CDR1 MDHEN and CDR2 SYDVKM. The ends lost 7 bases at V and 4 bases at J; junction bases unmatched: 9. The CDR3 DNA reads TGTGCCAGCATTAAACAGGGGACGGTCTATGGCTACACCTTC. Encoded protein: CASIKQGTVYGYTF.

The chain couples TRBV7-2 to TRBJ2-7; maybe TRBD1 (5 bases). V was shortened by 0 bases and J by 5 bases, with 5 bases between the two germline ends. The germline CDR1 and CDR2 sequences are SGHTA and FQGNSA. This CDR3 contains 12 residues. The CDR3 region has the DNA TGTGCCAGCAGCTTAGCAGGGGACGAGCAGTACTTC. This codes for CASSLAGDEQYF.

This clone came up a few times. V is TRBV6-1 and J is TRBJ1-1, with a tentative D call TRBD1 (6 bases). CDR3 size: 12 residues. Germline-derived CDR1 and CDR2 are MNHNS and SASEGT. V dropped 7 bases and J dropped 5 bases, with 11 bases sitting between them. CDR3 residues: CASTGQGTEAFF. The CDR3, as DNA: TGTGCCAGCACAGGGCAGGGGACTGAAGCTTTCTTT.

The rearrangement uses TRBV5-4 and TRBJ2-5; D perhaps matches TRBD1 (6 bases). The CDR3 consists of 16 residues. Germline loops: CDR1 SGHNT, CDR2 YYREEE (reference sequence). V was trimmed by 4 bases and J by 4 bases, leaving 20 bases between them. CDR3 region: CASSRDAALGGETQYF. CDR3 DNA sequence: TGTGCCAGCAGCAGAGACGCCGCTCTAGGGGGAGAGACCCAGTACTTC.

This clone came up a few times. The V call is TRBV7-9, the J call TRBJ2-3, with a weak D call TRBD2 (5 bases). The CDR3 loop spans 16 amino acids. Germline V gives CDR1 SEHNR, CDR2 FQNEAQ (reference sequence). Trimming left V 1 base short and J 1 base short, with 12 bases between. This chain's CDR3 is CASSLELGVGTDTQYF. In DNA, the CDR3 is TGTGCCAGCAGCTTAGAACTGGGAGTGGGCACAGATACGCAGTATTTT.

The chain links TRBV2 to TRBJ2-7; TRBD1 matches 11 bases. The CDR3 consists of 14 residues. V was clipped by 4 bases and J by 6 bases; unmatched bases: 5. The germline V gene encodes CDR1 SNHLY and CDR2 FYNNEI. CDR3 in DNA: TGTGCCAGCAGTGCCAGGACAGGGGGCGTCGAGCAGTACTTC. Its protein is CASSARTGGVEQYF.

This clone was counted between two and nine times. The chain is built from TRBV5-1 and TRBJ2-1; maybe TRBD2 (5 bases). The length of the CDR3 is 11 residues. The germline gives CDR1 SGHRS, CDR2 YFSETQ. The V end lost 3 bases, the J end lost 9 bases, and 7 bases lay between the germline ends. The chain's CDR3 is CASSSEGEQFF. Written as DNA, the CDR3 is TGCGCCAGCAGCTCAGAGGGTGAGCAGTTCTTC.